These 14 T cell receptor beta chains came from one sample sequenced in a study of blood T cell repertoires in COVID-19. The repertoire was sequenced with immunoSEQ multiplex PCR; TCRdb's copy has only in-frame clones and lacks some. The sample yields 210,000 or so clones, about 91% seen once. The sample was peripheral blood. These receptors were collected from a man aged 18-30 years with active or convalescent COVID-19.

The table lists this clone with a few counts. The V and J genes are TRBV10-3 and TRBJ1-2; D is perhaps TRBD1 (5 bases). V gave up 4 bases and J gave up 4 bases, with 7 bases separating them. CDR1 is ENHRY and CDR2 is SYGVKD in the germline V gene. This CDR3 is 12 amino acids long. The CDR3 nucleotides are TGTGCCATCAGTGGACAGACCTATGGCTACACCTTC. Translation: CAISGQTYGYTF.

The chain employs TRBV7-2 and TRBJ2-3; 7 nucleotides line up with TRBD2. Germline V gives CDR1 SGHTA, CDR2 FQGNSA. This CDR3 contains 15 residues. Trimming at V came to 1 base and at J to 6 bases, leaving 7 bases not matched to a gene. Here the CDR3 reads CASSLVGGPGDTQYF. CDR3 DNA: TGTGCCAGCAGCTTAGTGGGAGGGCCGGGGGATACGCAGTATTTT.

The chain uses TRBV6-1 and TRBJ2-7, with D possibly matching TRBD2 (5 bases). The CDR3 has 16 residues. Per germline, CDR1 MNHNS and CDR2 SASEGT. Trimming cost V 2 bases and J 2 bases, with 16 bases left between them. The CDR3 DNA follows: TGTGCCAGCAGTGAAACGGGCTTCATGAGGGCCTACGAGCAGTACTTC. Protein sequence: CASSETGFMRAYEQYF.

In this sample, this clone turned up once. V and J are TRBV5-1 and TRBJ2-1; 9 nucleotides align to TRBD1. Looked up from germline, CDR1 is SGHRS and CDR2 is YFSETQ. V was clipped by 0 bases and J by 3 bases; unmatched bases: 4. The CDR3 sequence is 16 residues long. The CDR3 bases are TGCGCCAGCAGCTTGGGGGACAGGGTTTTCTACAATGAGCAGTTCTTC. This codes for CASSLGDRVFYNEQFF.

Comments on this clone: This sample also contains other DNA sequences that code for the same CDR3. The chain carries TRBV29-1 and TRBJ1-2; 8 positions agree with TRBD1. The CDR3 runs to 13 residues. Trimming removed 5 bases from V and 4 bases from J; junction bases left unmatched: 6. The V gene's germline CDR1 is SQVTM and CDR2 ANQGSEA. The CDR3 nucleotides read TGCAGCGTTATGGGACAGGCTGCCTATGGCTACACCTTC. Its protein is CSVMGQAAYGYTF.

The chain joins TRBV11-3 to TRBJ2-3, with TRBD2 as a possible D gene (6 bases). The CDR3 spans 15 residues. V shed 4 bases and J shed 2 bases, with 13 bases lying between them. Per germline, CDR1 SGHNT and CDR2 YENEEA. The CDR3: CASSSDSGITDTQYF. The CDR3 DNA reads TGTGCCAGCAGCTCCGATAGCGGAATCACAGATACGCAGTATTTT.

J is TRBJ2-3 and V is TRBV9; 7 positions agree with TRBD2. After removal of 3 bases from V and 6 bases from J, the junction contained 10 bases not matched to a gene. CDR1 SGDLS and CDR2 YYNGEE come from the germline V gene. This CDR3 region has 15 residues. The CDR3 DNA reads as TGTGCCAGCAGCGCTGGACTAGGGGTGGCGGATACGCAGTATTTT. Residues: CASSAGLGVADTQYF. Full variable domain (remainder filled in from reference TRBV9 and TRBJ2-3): DSGVTQTPKHLITATGQRVTLRCSPRSGDLSVYWYQQSLDQGLQFLIQYYNGEERAKGNILERFSAQQFPDLHSELNLSSLELGDSALYFCASSAGLGVADTQYFGPGTRLTVL.

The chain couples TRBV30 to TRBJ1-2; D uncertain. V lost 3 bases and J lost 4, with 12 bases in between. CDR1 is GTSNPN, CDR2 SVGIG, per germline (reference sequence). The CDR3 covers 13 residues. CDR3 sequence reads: CAWRLGGIYGYTF. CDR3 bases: TGTGCCTGGAGATTGGGCGGGATCTATGGCTACACCTTC. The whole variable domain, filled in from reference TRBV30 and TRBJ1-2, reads SQTIHQWPATLVQPVGSPLSLECTVEGTSNPNLYWYRQAAGRGLQLLFYSVGIGQISSEVPQNLSASRPQDRQFILSSKKLLLSDSGFYLCAWRLGGIYGYTFGSGTRLTVV.

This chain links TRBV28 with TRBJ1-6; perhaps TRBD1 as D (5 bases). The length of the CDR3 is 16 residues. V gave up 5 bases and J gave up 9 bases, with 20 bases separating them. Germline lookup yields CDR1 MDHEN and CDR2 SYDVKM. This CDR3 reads CASSTNSGQGTSPLHF. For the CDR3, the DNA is TGTGCCAGCAGTACGAATTCAGGGCAGGGCACTTCACCCCTCCACTTT. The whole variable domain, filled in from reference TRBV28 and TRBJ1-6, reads DVKVTQSSRYLVKRTGEKVFLECVQDMDHENMFWYRQDPGLGLRLIYFSYDVKMKEKGDIPEGYSVSREKKERFSLILESASTNQTSMYLCASSTNSGQGTSPLHFGNGTRLTVT.

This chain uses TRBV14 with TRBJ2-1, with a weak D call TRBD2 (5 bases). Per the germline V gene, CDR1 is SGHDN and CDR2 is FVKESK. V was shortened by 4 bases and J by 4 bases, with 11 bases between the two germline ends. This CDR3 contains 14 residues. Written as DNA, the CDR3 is TGTGCCAGCAGCCGGACGGACTGGTACAATGAGCAGTTCTTC. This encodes CASSRTDWYNEQFF.

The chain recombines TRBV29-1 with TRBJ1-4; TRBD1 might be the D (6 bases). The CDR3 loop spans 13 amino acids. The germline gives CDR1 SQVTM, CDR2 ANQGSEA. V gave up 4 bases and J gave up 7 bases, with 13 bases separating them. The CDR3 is CSVGSGVPEKLFF. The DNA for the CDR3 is TGCAGCGTTGGCTCAGGGGTCCCTGAAAAACTGTTTTTT.

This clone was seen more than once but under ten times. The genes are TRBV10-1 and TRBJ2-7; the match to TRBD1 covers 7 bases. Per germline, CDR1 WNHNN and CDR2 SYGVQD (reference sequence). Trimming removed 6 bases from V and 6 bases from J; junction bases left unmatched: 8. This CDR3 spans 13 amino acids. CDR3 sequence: CASSAGTAFEQYF. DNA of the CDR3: TGCGCCAGCAGCGCCGGGACAGCCTTCGAGCAGTACTTC.

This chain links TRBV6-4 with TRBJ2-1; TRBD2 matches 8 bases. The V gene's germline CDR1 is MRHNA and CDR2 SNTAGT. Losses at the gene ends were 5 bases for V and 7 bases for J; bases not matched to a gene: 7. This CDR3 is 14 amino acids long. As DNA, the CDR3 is TGTGCCAGCAGTATAGCGGGAAATGGAAATGAGCAGTTCTTC. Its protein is CASSIAGNGNEQFF.

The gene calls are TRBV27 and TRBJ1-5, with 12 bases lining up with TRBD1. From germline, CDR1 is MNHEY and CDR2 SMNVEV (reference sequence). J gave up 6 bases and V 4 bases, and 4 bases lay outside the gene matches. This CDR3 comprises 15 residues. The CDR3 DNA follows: TGTGCCAGCAGTTCGGGACAGGGGGCAGGTCAGCCCCAGCATTTT. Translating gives CASSSGQGAGQPQHF.